Below, one TCR beta chain is given with its context. Its antigen is undetermined. The data originate from a study of T-cell reconstitution after alpha-beta-depleted transplantation in children. Study-wide results and limits: The study reportedly traced alpha-beta T cells about two months after transplant to several hundred expanded graft clones. Newly produced T cells mostly accounted for T-cell counts and diversity one year post-transplant. Some patients showed high day-60 TCRbeta diversity, which derived from surviving recipient T cells and thymic progenitors.

There are 16 residues in the CDR3. V lost 4 bases to trimming and J lost 0 bases; unmatched junction nucleotides: 5. CDR1 and CDR2 (germline): MDHEN, SYDVKM. Using unique molecular identifiers, the investigators prepared the TCRbeta library. TCRdb reprocessed the PCR reads with MiXCR, giving one entry per CDR3 protein. Seen here are around 190,000 distinct CDR3 sequences, roughly 7.1% observed once, and the top ten hold approximately 5.7%. The sample consisted of PBMCs, taken before TCRalphabeta/CD19-depleted stem cell transplant. The TCR originated in a boy aged 2 to 10 with acute lymphoblastic leukemia, due to receive a stem cell transplant. The chain recombines TRBV28 with TRBJ1-5; 8 nucleotides align to TRBD1. The CDR3 protein is CASSSTGDASNQPQHF. In DNA form, the CDR3 reads TGTGCCAGCAGTTCGACAGGGGACGCTAGCAATCAGCCCCAGCATTTT.